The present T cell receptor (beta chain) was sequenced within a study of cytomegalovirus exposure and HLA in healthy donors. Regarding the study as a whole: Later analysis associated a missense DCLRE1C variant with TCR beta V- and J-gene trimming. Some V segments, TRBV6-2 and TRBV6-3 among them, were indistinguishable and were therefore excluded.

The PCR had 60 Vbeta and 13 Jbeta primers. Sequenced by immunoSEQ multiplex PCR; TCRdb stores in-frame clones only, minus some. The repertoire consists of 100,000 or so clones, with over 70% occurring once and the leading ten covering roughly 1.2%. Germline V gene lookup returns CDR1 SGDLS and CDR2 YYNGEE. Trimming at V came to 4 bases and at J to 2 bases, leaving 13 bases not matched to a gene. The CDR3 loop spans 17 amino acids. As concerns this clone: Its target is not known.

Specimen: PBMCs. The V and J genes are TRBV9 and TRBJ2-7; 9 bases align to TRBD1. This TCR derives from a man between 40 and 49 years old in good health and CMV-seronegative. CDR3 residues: CASSPSRHRGLPYEQYF. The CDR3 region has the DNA TGTGCCAGCAGCCCTAGTCGGCACAGGGGGCTTCCCTACGAGCAGTACTTC.